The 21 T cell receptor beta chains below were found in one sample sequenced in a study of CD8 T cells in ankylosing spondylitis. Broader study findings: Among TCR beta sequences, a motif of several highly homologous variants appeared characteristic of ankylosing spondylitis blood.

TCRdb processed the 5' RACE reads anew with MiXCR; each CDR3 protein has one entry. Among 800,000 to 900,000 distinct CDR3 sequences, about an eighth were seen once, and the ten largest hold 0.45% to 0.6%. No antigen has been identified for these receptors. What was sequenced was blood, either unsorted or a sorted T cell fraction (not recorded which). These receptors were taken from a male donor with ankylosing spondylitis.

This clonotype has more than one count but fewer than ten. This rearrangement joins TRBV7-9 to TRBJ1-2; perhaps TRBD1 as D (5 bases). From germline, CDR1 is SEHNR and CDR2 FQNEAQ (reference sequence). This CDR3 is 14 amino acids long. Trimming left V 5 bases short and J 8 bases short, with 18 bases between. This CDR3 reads CASSEVGTTRGYTF. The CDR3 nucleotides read TGTGCCAGCAGCGAAGTTGGGACCACTCGGGGCTACACCTTC. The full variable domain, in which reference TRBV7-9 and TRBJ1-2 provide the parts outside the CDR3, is DTGVSQNPRHKITKRGQNVTFRCDPISEHNRLYWYRQTLGQGPEFLTYFQNEAQLEKSRLLSDRFSAERPKGSFSTLEIQRTEQGDSAMYLCASSEVGTTRGYTFGSGTRLTVV.

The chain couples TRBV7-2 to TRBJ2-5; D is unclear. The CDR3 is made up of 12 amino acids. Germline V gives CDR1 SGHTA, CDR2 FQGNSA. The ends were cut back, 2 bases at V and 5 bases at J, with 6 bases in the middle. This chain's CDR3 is CASSLWVETQYF. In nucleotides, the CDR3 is TGTGCCAGCAGCTTATGGGTGGAGACCCAGTACTTC.

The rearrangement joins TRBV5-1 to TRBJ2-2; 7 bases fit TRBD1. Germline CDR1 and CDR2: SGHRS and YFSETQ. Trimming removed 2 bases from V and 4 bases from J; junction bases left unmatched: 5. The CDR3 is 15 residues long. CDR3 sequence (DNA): TGCGCCAGCAGCTTCGAAGGGGGCTTCACCGGGGAGCTGTTTTTT. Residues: CASSFEGGFTGELFF.

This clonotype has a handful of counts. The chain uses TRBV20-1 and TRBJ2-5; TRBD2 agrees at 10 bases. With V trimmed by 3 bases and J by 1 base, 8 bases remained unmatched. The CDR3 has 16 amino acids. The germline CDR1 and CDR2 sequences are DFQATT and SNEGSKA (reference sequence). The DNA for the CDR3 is TGCAGTGCTAGTGGGACTAGCGCGAACCCCCAAGAGACCCAGTACTTC. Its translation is CSASGTSANPQETQYF.

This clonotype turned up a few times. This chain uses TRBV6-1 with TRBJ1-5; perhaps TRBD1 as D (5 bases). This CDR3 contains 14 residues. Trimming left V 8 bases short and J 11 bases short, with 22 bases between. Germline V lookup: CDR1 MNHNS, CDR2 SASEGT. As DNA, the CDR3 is TGTGCCAGCTCCAGAGTTGGGTTAGGGGAGGCCCAGCATTTT. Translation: CASSRVGLGEAQHF.

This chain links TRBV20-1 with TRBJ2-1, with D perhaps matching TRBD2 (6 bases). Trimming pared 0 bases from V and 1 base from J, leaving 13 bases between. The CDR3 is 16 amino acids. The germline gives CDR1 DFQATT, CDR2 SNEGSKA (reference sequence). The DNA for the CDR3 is TGCAGTGCTAGAGACCCGGGGACTTATTCCTACAATGAGCAGTTCTTC. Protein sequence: CSARDPGTYSYNEQFF.

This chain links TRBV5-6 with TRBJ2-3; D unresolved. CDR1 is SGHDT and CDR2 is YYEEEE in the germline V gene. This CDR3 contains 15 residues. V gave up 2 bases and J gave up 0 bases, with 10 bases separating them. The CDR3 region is CASSFFTGSTDTQYF. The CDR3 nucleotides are TGTGCCAGCAGCTTTTTCACGGGTAGCACAGATACGCAGTATTTT.

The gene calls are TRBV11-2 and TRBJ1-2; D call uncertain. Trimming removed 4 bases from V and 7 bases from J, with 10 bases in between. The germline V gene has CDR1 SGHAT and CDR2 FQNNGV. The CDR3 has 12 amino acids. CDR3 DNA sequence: TGTGCCAGCAGCTACGGACCAAGTGGCTACACCTTC. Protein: CASSYGPSGYTF.

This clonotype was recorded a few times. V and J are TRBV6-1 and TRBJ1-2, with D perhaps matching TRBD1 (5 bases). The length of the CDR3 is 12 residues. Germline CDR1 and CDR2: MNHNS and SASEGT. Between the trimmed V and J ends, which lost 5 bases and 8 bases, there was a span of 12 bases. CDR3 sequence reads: CASSIGQGGYTF. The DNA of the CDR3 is TGTGCCAGCAGTATCGGACAAGGAGGCTACACCTTC.

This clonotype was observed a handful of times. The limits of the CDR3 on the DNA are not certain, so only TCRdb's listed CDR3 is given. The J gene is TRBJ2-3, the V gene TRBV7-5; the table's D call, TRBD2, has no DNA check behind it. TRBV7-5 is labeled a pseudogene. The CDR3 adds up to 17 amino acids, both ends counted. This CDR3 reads CISVPEALCGRTDTQYF.

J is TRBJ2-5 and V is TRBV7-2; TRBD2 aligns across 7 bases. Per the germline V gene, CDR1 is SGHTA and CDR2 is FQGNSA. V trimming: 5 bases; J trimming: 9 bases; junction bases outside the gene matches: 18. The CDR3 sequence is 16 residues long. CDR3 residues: CASSEQLARQLGAQYF. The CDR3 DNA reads TGTGCCAGCAGCGAGCAACTAGCGCGCCAGCTGGGGGCCCAGTACTTC. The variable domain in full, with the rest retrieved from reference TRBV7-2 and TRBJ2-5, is GAGVSQSPSNKVTEKGKDVELRCDPISGHTALYWYRQSLGQGLEFLIYFQGNSAPDKSGLPSDRFSAERTGGSVSTLTIQRTQQEDSAVYLCASSEQLARQLGAQYFGPGTRLLVL.

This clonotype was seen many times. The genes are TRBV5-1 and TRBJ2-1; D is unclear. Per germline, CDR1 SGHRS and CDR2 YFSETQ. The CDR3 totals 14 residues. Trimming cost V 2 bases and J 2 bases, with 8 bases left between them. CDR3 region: CASSLTPPYNEQFF. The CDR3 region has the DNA TGCGCCAGCAGCTTAACCCCTCCCTACAATGAGCAGTTCTTC. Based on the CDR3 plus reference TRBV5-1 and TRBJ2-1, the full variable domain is KAGVTQTPRYLIKTRGQQVTLSCSPISGHRSVSWYQQTPGQGLQFLFEYFSETQRNKGNFPGRFSGRQFSNSRSEMNVSTLELGDSALYLCASSLTPPYNEQFFGPGTRLTVL.

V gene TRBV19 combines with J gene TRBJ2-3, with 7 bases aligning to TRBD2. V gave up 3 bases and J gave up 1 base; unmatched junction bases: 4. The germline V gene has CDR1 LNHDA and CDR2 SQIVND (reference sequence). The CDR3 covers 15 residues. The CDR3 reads CASSIPGRGTDTQYF. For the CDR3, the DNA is TGTGCCAGTAGTATTCCAGGGAGGGGCACAGATACGCAGTATTTT.

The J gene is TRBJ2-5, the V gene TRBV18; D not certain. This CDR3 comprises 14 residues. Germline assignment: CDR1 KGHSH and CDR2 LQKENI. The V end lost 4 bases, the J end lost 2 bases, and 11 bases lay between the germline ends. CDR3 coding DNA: TGTGCCAGCTCACGGCAACAGCTACAAGAGACCCAGTACTTC. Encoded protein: CASSRQQLQETQYF.

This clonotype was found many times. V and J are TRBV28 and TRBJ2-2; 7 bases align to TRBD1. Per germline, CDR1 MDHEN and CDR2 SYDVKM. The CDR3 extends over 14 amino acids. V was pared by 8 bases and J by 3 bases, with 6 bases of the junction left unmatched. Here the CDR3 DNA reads TGTGCCAGCCACAGGGGAGAACACACCGGGGAGCTGTTTTTT. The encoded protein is CASHRGEHTGELFF.

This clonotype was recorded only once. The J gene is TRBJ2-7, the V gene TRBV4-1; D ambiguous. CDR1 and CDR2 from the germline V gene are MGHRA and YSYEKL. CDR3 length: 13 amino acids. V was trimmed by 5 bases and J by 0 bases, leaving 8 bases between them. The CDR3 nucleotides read TGCGCCAGCAGCATGAGTAACTCCTACGAGCAGTACTTC. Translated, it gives CASSMSNSYEQYF.

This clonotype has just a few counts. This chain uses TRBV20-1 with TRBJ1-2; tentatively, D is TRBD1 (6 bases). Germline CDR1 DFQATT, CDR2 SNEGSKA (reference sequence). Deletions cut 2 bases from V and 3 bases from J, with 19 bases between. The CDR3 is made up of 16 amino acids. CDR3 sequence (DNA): TGCAGTGCTAGACCAATCGGGACAACAACGGACTATGGCTACACCTTC. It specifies CSARPIGTTTDYGYTF.

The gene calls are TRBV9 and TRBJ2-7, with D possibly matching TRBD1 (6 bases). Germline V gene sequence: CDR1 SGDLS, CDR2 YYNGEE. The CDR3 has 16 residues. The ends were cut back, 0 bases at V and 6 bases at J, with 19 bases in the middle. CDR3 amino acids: CASSVGSPLTGREQYF. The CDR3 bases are TGTGCCAGCAGCGTAGGGTCTCCCTTAACAGGGCGCGAGCAGTACTTC.

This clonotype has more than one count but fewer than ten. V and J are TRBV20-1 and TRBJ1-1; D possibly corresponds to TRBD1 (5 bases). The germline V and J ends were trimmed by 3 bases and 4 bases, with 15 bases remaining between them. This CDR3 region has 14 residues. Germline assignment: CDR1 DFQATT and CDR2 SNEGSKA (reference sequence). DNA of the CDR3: TGCAGTGCTAGCTATGACAGACCGGGCACTGAAGCTTTCTTT. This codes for CSASYDRPGTEAFF.

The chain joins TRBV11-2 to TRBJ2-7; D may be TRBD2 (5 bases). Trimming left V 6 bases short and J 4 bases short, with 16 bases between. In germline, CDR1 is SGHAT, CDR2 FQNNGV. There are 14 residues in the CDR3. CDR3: CASSPSPGIYEQYF. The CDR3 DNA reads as TGTGCCAGCAGTCCAAGTCCGGGGATTTACGAGCAGTACTTC.

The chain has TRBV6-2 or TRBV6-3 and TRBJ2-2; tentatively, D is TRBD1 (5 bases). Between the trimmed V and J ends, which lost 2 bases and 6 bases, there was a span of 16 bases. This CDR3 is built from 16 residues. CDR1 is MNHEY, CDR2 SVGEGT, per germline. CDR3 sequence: CASSYLVDKDSGELFF. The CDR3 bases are TGTGCCAGCAGTTACCTGGTGGACAAGGATTCCGGGGAGCTGTTTTTT.